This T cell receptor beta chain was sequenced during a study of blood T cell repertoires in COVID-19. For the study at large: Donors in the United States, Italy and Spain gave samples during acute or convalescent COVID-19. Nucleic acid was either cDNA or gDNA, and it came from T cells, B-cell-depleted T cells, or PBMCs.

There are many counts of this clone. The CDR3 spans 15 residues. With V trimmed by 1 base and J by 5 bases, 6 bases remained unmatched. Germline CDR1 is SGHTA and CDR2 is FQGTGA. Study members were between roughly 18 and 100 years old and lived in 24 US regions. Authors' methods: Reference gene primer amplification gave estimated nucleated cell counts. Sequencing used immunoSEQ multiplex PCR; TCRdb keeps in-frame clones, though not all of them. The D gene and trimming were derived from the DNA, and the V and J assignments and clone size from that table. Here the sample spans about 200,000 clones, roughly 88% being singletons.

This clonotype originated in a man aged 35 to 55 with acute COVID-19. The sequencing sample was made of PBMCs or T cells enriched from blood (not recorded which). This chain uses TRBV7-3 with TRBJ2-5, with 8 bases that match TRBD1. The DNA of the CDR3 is TGTGCCAGCAGCTTAAATCAGGGGGCTGGCGAGACCCAGTACTTC. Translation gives CASSLNQGAGETQYF.